This note documents a single T cell receptor beta chain sequence. This record belongs to a study of OX40 agonist ivuxolimab in advanced cancers. Some clones are missing from TCRdb's copy, which holds only in-frame ones; the method was immunoSEQ multiplex PCR. The sample lists 150,000 to 170,000 clones; 90% to 95% were seen once. Sequences were derived from CD4+ or CD8+ T cells sorted from blood, sampled in a trial of the OX40 agonist ivuxolimab. The TCR was taken from an adult with an advanced solid tumor such as melanoma, head and neck, liver or kidney cancer.

CDR3 protein: CASSFPGGYGYTF. Written as DNA, the CDR3 is TGTGCCAGCAGTTTCCCGGGGGGATATGGCTACACCTTC. The J gene is TRBJ1-2, the V gene TRBV28; a weak D match, TRBD1 (5 bases). CDR1 and CDR2 (germline): MDHEN, SYDVKM. V gave up 3 bases and J gave up 5 bases, with 10 bases separating them. The CDR3 has 13 amino acids.